Shown below are 25 T cell receptor beta chains from a single sample sequenced in a study of brain T cells in children with intractable seizures. The table came from immunoSEQ multiplex PCR; TCRdb's copy has only in-frame clones and leaves some out. This table has approximately 330,000 clones, more than 85% appearing once. Time point indicated: blood from clinic visit 5 months post-surgery; TSC patient then seizure free. Source: peripheral blood, taken more than 4 months after surgery. The receptor source for this set is a boy under two years old with tuberous sclerosis and intractable seizures.

The V call is TRBV6-5, the J call TRBJ1-5, with D perhaps TRBD1 (6 bases). Per germline, CDR1 MNHEY and CDR2 SVGAGI. V was clipped by 6 bases and J by 0 bases, with 12 bases between them. The CDR3 runs to 15 residues. CDR3 bases: TGTGCCAGCAGAGAGGACAGCTTTAGCAATCAGCCCCAGCATTTT. This gives the protein CASREDSFSNQPQHF.

V is TRBV1 and J is TRBJ1-3. TRBV1 is an annotated pseudogene. CDR3 length: 14 residues. For the CDR3, the DNA is TGCACCAGCAGCCGAGGGGGGGAAGGAAACACCATATATTTT. Residues: CTSSRGGEGNTIYF.

V usage is TRBV29-1 and J usage is TRBJ2-1; no clear D. Per the germline V gene, CDR1 is SQVTM and CDR2 is ANQGSEA. Trimming cost V 3 bases and J 8 bases, with 11 bases left between them. The CDR3 is 12 residues long. CDR3 DNA: TGCAGCGTTGATGACGGACGAGATGAGCAGTTCTTC. Amino acid sequence: CSVDDGRDEQFF.

The rearrangement uses TRBV9 and TRBJ2-3, with D tentatively TRBD2 (6 bases). The CDR3 runs 13 residues. Germline loops: CDR1 SGDLS, CDR2 YYNGEE. Trimming took off 3 bases at V and 4 bases at J, with 9 bases between the two ends. The CDR3 sequence: CASSGRDSDTQYF. The CDR3 nucleotides are TGTGCCAGCAGCGGCCGGGACTCAGATACGCAGTATTTT.

The J gene is TRBJ2-2, the V gene TRBV10-2, with unresolved D. Between the trimmed V and J ends, which lost 7 bases and 2 bases, there was a span of 17 bases. The CDR3 runs 16 residues. CDR1 and CDR2 from the germline V gene are WSHSY and SAAADI. CDR3 sequence reads: CASILCSGPNTGELFF. CDR3 in DNA: TGCGCCAGCATTCTTTGTTCAGGACCAAACACCGGGGAGCTGTTTTTT.

The chain employs TRBV7-9 and TRBJ1-4; D perhaps matches TRBD1 (6 bases). The ends were cut back, 5 bases at V and 8 bases at J, with 15 bases in the middle. The CDR3 has 14 residues. Germline V gene lookup returns CDR1 SEHNR and CDR2 FQNEAQ (reference sequence). In DNA, the CDR3 is TGTGCCAGCAGCCCCAACAGGGCCTACGAAAAACTGTTTTTT. It codes for CASSPNRAYEKLFF.

The rearrangement links TRBV12-3 or TRBV12-4 to TRBJ2-7, with 10 positions matching TRBD1. The CDR3 is 13 amino acids. Trimming at V came to 6 bases and at J to 3 bases, leaving 2 bases not matched to a gene. CDR3 DNA sequence: TGTGCCAGCAGGGGGGACAGGGGCTACGAGCAGTACTTC. Translating gives CASRGDRGYEQYF.

The J gene is TRBJ2-1, the V gene TRBV6-5; no clear D. Germline V gene lookup returns CDR1 MNHEY and CDR2 SVGAGI. CDR3 length: 13 residues. Trimming removed 10 bases at V and 5 bases at J, with 15 bases between. In nucleotides, the CDR3 is TGTGCCATCAGGATCCGAGCCGACAATGAGCAGTTCTTC. Its protein product is CAIRIRADNEQFF.

This chain joins TRBV5-4 and TRBJ2-4, with D perhaps TRBD2 (6 bases). Trimming took off 4 bases at V and 9 bases at J, with 11 bases between the two ends. CDR1 and CDR2 (germline): SGHNT, YYREEE (reference sequence). The CDR3 has 12 amino acids. The DNA of the CDR3 is TGTGCCAGCAGCACGGACGGGAGCATTCAGTACTTC. Its protein product is CASSTDGSIQYF.

The J gene is TRBJ2-5, the V gene TRBV5-1; 7 nucleotides line up with TRBD2. The CDR3 spans 13 residues. The V segment lost 4 bases and the J segment 5 bases; nucleotides outside the gene matches: 5. CDR1 SGHRS and CDR2 YFSETQ come from the germline V gene. The CDR3 here is CASSPGRTETQYF. The CDR3 bases are TGCGCCAGCAGCCCCGGGAGGACTGAGACCCAGTACTTC.

This clone has just a few counts. V and J are TRBV7-9 and TRBJ2-2; no definite D call. This CDR3 has 15 residues. V gave up 1 base and J gave up 0 bases, with 6 bases separating them. Germline V lookup: CDR1 SEHNR, CDR2 FQNEAQ (reference sequence). The CDR3 DNA is TGTGCCAGCAGCTTAGTCAGGCCGAACACCGGGGAGCTGTTTTTT. Its translation: CASSLVRPNTGELFF. The variable domain in full, with the rest retrieved from reference TRBV7-9 and TRBJ2-2, is DTGVSQNPRHKITKRGQNVTFRCDPISEHNRLYWYRQTLGQGPEFLTYFQNEAQLEKSRLLSDRFSAERPKGSFSTLEIQRTEQGDSAMYLCASSLVRPNTGELFFGEGSRLTVL.

The V gene is TRBV10-2, the J gene TRBJ1-2; possibly TRBD1 for D (5 bases). CDR3 size: 15 residues. V lost 10 bases, J lost 4 bases, and 22 bases lay in between. Germline-derived CDR1 and CDR2 are WSHSY and SAAADI. The CDR3 DNA follows: TGCGCCACCCTGAGGGAGGGGTCCTATCCCTATGGCTACACCTTC. Amino acid sequence: CATLREGSYPYGYTF.

This clone was detected only a few times. The V call is TRBV19, the J call TRBJ1-1; no definite D call. Germline CDR1 is LNHDA and CDR2 is SQIVND (reference sequence). This CDR3 has 15 residues. The V gene lost 5 bases and the J gene lost 5 bases, with 18 bases spanning the gap. DNA of the CDR3: TGTGCCAGTAGTCTCCCCCTAATAGGGAGGACTGAAGCTTTCTTT. Its protein product is CASSLPLIGRTEAFF.

This chain connects TRBV7-3 to TRBJ1-3, with 7 bases matching TRBD1. The CDR3 loop spans 16 amino acids. With 3 bases clipped from V and 0 bases from J, the junction kept 5 bases outside the gene matches. Germline loops: CDR1 SGHTA, CDR2 FQGTGA. CDR3: CASSLGGQPSGNTIYF. The DNA of the CDR3 is TGTGCCAGCAGCTTGGGGGGACAGCCCTCTGGAAACACCATATATTTT.

This rearrangement joins TRBV5-4 to TRBJ1-1; D not resolved. The CDR3 runs to 15 residues. The V gene lost 0 bases and the J gene lost 0 bases, with 9 bases spanning the gap. From germline, CDR1 is SGHNT and CDR2 YYREEE (reference sequence). In DNA form, the CDR3 reads TGTGCCAGCAGCTTGGAGGTCGACCTGAACACTGAAGCTTTCTTT. This gives the protein CASSLEVDLNTEAFF.

The chain carries TRBV11-3 and TRBJ1-6; TRBD1 agrees at 7 bases. Germline V gene data show CDR1 as SGHNT and CDR2 as YENEEA. This CDR3 comprises 14 residues. V lost 5 bases, J lost 3 bases, and 1 base stayed unmatched. The CDR3 DNA follows: TGTGCCAGCAGCCGGGACAGCTATAATTCACCCCTCCACTTT. Encoded protein: CASSRDSYNSPLHF.

The chain carries TRBV29-1 and TRBJ1-2; 11 bases are shared with TRBD1. The V and J ends lost 3 bases and 5 bases, in that order; junction bases with no gene match: 5. CDR3 length equals 14 residues. The V gene's germline CDR1 is SQVTM and CDR2 ANQGSEA. In DNA, the CDR3 is TGCAGCGTTGAGGACAGGGGGCTAGAATATGGCTACACCTTC. Protein product: CSVEDRGLEYGYTF.

As concerns this clone: Other DNA variants within this sample encode the same CDR3. The chain combines TRBV3-1 (or the pseudogene TRBV3-2) with TRBJ1-1, with unresolved D. CDR1 and CDR2 from the germline V gene are LGHDT and YNNKEL (reference sequence). Trimming left V 1 base short and J 5 bases short, with 5 bases between. The CDR3 is 12 residues long. CDR3 bases: TGTGCCAGCAGCCAAGGAGGGACTGAAGCTTTCTTT. Translation gives CASSQGGTEAFF.

In its sample, this clone was seen once. The chain links TRBV15 to TRBJ1-4, with 8 bases aligning to TRBD1. After removal of 0 bases from V and 4 bases from J, the junction contained 4 bases not matched to a gene. This CDR3 is built from 16 residues. Germline CDR1 LNHNV, CDR2 YYDKDF (reference sequence). CDR3 DNA sequence: TGTGCCACCAGCAGAGATTTCGACAGGGGTAATGAAAAACTGTTTTTT. It specifies CATSRDFDRGNEKLFF.

The rearrangement joins TRBV11-2 to TRBJ1-1; 8 bases fit TRBD1. V shed 5 bases, J shed 0 bases, and the junction held 8 bases outside the gene matches. In germline, CDR1 is SGHAT, CDR2 FQNNGV. The CDR3 totals 16 residues. The CDR3, as DNA: TGTGCCAGCAGCCCTCCCGGGACAGGCGTGAACACTGAAGCTTTCTTT. This gives the protein CASSPPGTGVNTEAFF.

The chain carries TRBV10-3 and TRBJ2-3, with D perhaps assigned TRBD1 or TRBD2 (5 bases each). Germline V gene lookup returns CDR1 ENHRY and CDR2 SYGVKD. CDR3 length: 15 amino acids. Trimming took off 2 bases at V and 6 bases at J, with 15 bases between the two ends. The CDR3 is CAISETSLEGDTQYF. The CDR3, as DNA: TGTGCCATCAGTGAGACTAGTCTAGAGGGGGATACGCAGTATTTT.

This chain uses TRBV11-2 with TRBJ1-1, with TRBD1 matching over 9 bases. This CDR3 is built from 14 residues. The germline V gene has CDR1 SGHAT and CDR2 FQNNGV. J was trimmed by 4 bases and V by 5 bases; bases with no gene match: 5. CDR3 sequence reads: CASSLRQGGTEAFF. The CDR3 DNA sequence: TGTGCCAGCAGCCTCAGACAGGGGGGCACTGAAGCTTTCTTT.

The chain employs TRBV11-2 and TRBJ2-1; D unresolved. The germline V and J ends were trimmed by 1 base and 10 bases, with 11 bases remaining between them. CDR3 length: 13 residues. CDR1 is SGHAT and CDR2 is FQNNGV in the germline V gene. The CDR3 DNA reads as TGTGCCAGCAGCTTAGTTCTAGTCTCCGAGCAGTTCTTC. Protein: CASSLVLVSEQFF.

The rearrangement uses TRBV3-1 (or the pseudogene TRBV3-2) and TRBJ1-1; no reliable D call. Trimming took off 5 bases at V and 6 bases at J, with 10 bases between the two ends. The length of the CDR3 is 12 residues. Germline assignment: CDR1 LGHDT and CDR2 YNNKEL (reference sequence). CDR3 amino acids: CASSSLMAEAFF. CDR3 coding DNA: TGTGCCAGCAGCTCTCTCATGGCTGAAGCTTTCTTT.

This clone was seen a handful of times. For the CDR3, the DNA is TGTGCCAGCAGCTTAGGGACTAGCGCTAGGGAGCAGTACTTC. It encodes CASSLGTSAREQYF. The V call is TRBV13, the J call TRBJ2-7; 8 bases line up with TRBD2. The CDR3 consists of 14 residues. Per germline, CDR1 PRHDT and CDR2 FYEKMQ (reference sequence). J lost 7 bases, V lost 0 bases, and 5 bases had no gene match.